This is a list of T cell receptor beta chains from one sample in a study of blood T cell repertoires in COVID-19. Assay: immunoSEQ multiplex PCR; the TCRdb copy retains only in-frame clones and omits some. The top ten hold 2.9% of the sample, which has 250,000 to 350,000 clones, approximately 87% seen once. The sequenced sample consisted of peripheral blood. Every receptor here comes from a woman in her thirties with COVID-19, enrolled during active disease. CDR3s leave out the opening cysteine and the closing phenylalanine or tryptophan. Fields, in order: V gene, J gene, CDR3 protein.

v_call: TRBV5-4; j_call: TRBJ2-7; cdr3_aa: ASSEGTSPHEQY
v_call: TRBV6-1; j_call: TRBJ2-6; cdr3_aa: ASSAGTAFSGANVLT
v_call: TRBV5-1; j_call: TRBJ2-2; cdr3_aa: ASSTLAPGGELF
v_call: TRBV5-1; j_call: TRBJ2-3; cdr3_aa: ASASGLAGDTDTQY
v_call: TRBV15; j_call: TRBJ2-3; cdr3_aa: ATSREREGPDTQY
v_call: TRBV4-1; j_call: TRBJ2-1; cdr3_aa: ASSQDWANEQF
v_call: TRBV6-5; j_call: TRBJ1-1; cdr3_aa: ASSSTNTEAF
v_call: TRBV9; j_call: TRBJ2-1; cdr3_aa: ASSVVYANEQF
v_call: TRBV18; j_call: TRBJ1-5; cdr3_aa: ASSQDRRNQPQH
v_call: TRBV5-1; j_call: TRBJ1-6; cdr3_aa: ASSFDRSYNSPLH
v_call: TRBV3-1/TRBV3-2; j_call: TRBJ1-5; cdr3_aa: ASSQDARVNQPQH
v_call: TRBV2; j_call: TRBJ2-3; cdr3_aa: ASSKTSGRADTQY
v_call: TRBV7-2; j_call: TRBJ2-2; cdr3_aa: ASSSYTGELF
v_call: TRBV19; j_call: TRBJ2-3; cdr3_aa: ASSITGRFSTDTQY
v_call: TRBV27; j_call: TRBJ1-4; cdr3_aa: ASSLFPGSKEKLF
v_call: TRBV3-1/TRBV3-2; j_call: TRBJ2-1; cdr3_aa: ASSQDLPGAGVNEQF
v_call: TRBV5-4; j_call: TRBJ1-1; cdr3_aa: ASSWGQGEGTEAF
v_call: TRBV3-1/TRBV3-2; j_call: TRBJ1-1; cdr3_aa: ASSQVRQRNTEAF
v_call: TRBV7-9; j_call: TRBJ1-6; cdr3_aa: ASSRGQRPNSPLH
v_call: TRBV5-1; j_call: TRBJ1-1; cdr3_aa: ASSLVPHGGATEAF
v_call: TRBV19; j_call: TRBJ2-7; cdr3_aa: ASSTLGGSSYEQY
v_call: TRBV5-1; j_call: TRBJ2-3; cdr3_aa: ASSLVIRGWTDTQY
v_call: TRBV19; j_call: TRBJ1-5; cdr3_aa: ASRQGLQPQH
v_call: TRBV5-3; j_call: TRBJ2-3; cdr3_aa: ARSLAETGSTDTQY
v_call: TRBV14; j_call: TRBJ1-5; cdr3_aa: ASSQGRQPSPHQPQH
v_call: TRBV27; j_call: TRBJ2-7; cdr3_aa: ASSFRLAGYEQY
v_call: TRBV23-1; j_call: TRBJ2-7; cdr3_aa: ASRAEQY
v_call: TRBV7-2; j_call: TRBJ2-7; cdr3_aa: ASNPGGAWSYEQY
v_call: TRBV5-1; j_call: TRBJ1-1; cdr3_aa: ASSPDRGRRLNTEAF
v_call: TRBV30; j_call: TRBJ2-4; cdr3_aa: AWSYDRGRPAAKNIQY
v_call: TRBV7-8; j_call: TRBJ2-1; cdr3_aa: ASSLQYTSSYNEQF
v_call: TRBV18; j_call: TRBJ2-7; cdr3_aa: ASYGTGGEQY
v_call: TRBV20-1; j_call: TRBJ1-4; cdr3_aa: SGQGDEKLF
v_call: TRBV19; j_call: TRBJ1-6; cdr3_aa: ASSMGRQGNSPLH
v_call: TRBV6-1; j_call: TRBJ1-1; cdr3_aa: ASSEQGGTEAF
v_call: TRBV5-1; j_call: TRBJ2-7; cdr3_aa: ASSSHVVGTPRAYEQY
v_call: TRBV3-1/TRBV3-2; j_call: TRBJ1-5; cdr3_aa: ASSLSGSNQPQH
v_call: TRBV6-1; j_call: TRBJ2-1; cdr3_aa: ASSEATGSSYNEQF
v_call: TRBV4-1; j_call: TRBJ2-7; cdr3_aa: ASSPGDRLIREAPSYEQY
v_call: TRBV10-3; j_call: TRBJ2-2; cdr3_aa: AISGQNTGELF
v_call: TRBV28; j_call: TRBJ2-1; cdr3_aa: ASGLAGAQEDEQF
v_call: TRBV7-9; j_call: TRBJ2-5; cdr3_aa: ASSLGGLPTQETQY
v_call: TRBV7-9; j_call: TRBJ1-6; cdr3_aa: ASSLSQGRNSPLH
v_call: TRBV29-1; j_call: TRBJ2-1; cdr3_aa: SVPPPGTYNEQF
v_call: TRBV30; j_call: TRBJ1-6; cdr3_aa: AWSRSDRVISPLH